This is a list of T cell receptor beta chains from one sample in a study of blood T cell repertoires in COVID-19. The method was immunoSEQ multiplex PCR; TCRdb's version includes in-frame clones alone and lacks a portion of them. Of over 45,000 clones in the sample, approximately 88% were seen once. Sequencing input: peripheral blood. All receptors derive from a man aged 65-85 years with acute or convalescent COVID-19. Both conserved end residues are part of each CDR3. D genes are given only for firm matches. Some rows mark clone size as missing; the rest say once, few, many or name a class of expanded clone.

abundance | d_gene | j_gene | v_gene | CDR3aa | CDR3nt
few | NA | TRBJ1-1 | TRBV11-2 | CASSFNPGEAFF | TGTGCCAGCAGCTTCAACCCAGGGGAAGCTTTCTTT
NA | NA | TRBJ1-2 | TRBV29-1 | CSVSGGDYGYTF | TGCAGCGTTAGTGGAGGCGACTATGGCTACACCTTC
few | TRBD2 | TRBJ2-5 | TRBV30 | CAWSITEGLAETQYF | TGTGCCTGGAGCATCACTGAGGGACTAGCAGAGACCCAGTACTTC
NA | TRBD1 | TRBJ1-1 | TRBV28 | CASSPGTARAEAFF | TGTGCCAGCAGTCCAGGGACAGCTCGGGCTGAAGCTTTCTTT
NA | NA | TRBJ2-7 | TRBV28 | CASSSSFYEQYF | TGTGCCAGCAGTTCTAGTTTCTACGAGCAGTACTTC
NA | NA | TRBJ1-5 | TRBV20-1 | CSASWEQPQHF | TGCAGTGCTAGTTGGGAGCAGCCCCAGCATTTT
NA | TRBD1 | TRBJ1-6 | TRBV6-6 | CASTPPPGQGGSPLHF | TGTGCCAGCACCCCACCCCCGGGACAGGGAGGTTCACCCCTCCACTTT
once | TRBD2 | TRBJ2-2 | TRBV3-1/TRBV3-2 | CASSRGLAVHRELFF | TGTGCCAGCAGCCGTGGACTAGCGGTGCACCGGGAGCTGTTTTTT
NA | TRBD2 | TRBJ2-1 | TRBV11-1 | CASSLAGGPWNEQFF | TGTGCCAGCAGCTTAGCGGGAGGGCCTTGGAATGAGCAGTTCTTC
NA | NA | TRBJ1-2 | TRBV19 | CASSPDRETGYTF | TGTGCCAGTAGTCCCGACCGGGAGACGGGCTACACCTTC